A selection of T cell receptor beta chains follows, all from one sample in a study of beta chain features in type 1 diabetes. Repertoires were generated with immunoSEQ multiplex PCR, while TCRdb's copy carries only in-frame clones and drops some. Of under 250,000 clones detected, 25% to 35% appear once; the ten largest clones hold roughly 4.1%. The sample consisted of central memory CD4+ T cells from blood. Receptor source: a young man in good health. Both conserved end residues are part of each CDR3. The D gene is left open where the match is weak. Not all rows give a size; the values are once, few, many and, for expanded clones, a class.

V gene: TRBV5-4
clone size: many
J gene: TRBJ2-3
D gene: .
CDR3 protein: CASSSSTDTQYF
CDR3 DNA: TGTGCCAGCAGCTCTAGCACAGATACGCAGTATTTT

V gene: TRBV19
clone size: .
J gene: TRBJ2-1
D gene: TRBD1
CDR3 protein: CASSSGGTYNEQFF
CDR3 DNA: TGTGCCAGTAGCTCAGGGGGAACCTACAATGAGCAGTTCTTC

V gene: TRBV29-1
clone size: .
J gene: TRBJ2-3
D gene: .
CDR3 protein: CSAQVEGGPLWGTDTQYF
CDR3 DNA: TGCAGCGCTCAAGTGGAGGGAGGTCCTTTGTGGGGCACAGATACGCAGTATTTT

V gene: TRBV29-1
clone size: once
J gene: TRBJ2-2
D gene: .
CDR3 protein: CSVMGKTAGDGELFF
CDR3 DNA: TGCAGCGTTATGGGAAAGACGGCAGGGGACGGGGAGCTGTTTTTT

V gene: TRBV19
clone size: few
J gene: TRBJ2-3
D gene: TRBD2
CDR3 protein: CASSPRASGSGADTQYF
CDR3 DNA: TGTGCCAGTAGTCCACGTGCTAGCGGGAGTGGGGCAGATACGCAGTATTTT

V gene: TRBV27
clone size: .
J gene: TRBJ2-3
D gene: .
CDR3 protein: CASSSHTDTQYF
CDR3 DNA: TGTGCCAGCAGTTCTCACACAGATACGCAGTATTTT

V gene: TRBV15
clone size: .
J gene: TRBJ1-5
D gene: .
CDR3 protein: CATSRDPDQPQHF
CDR3 DNA: TGTGCCACCAGCAGAGATCCTGACCAGCCCCAGCATTTT

V gene: TRBV2
clone size: .
J gene: TRBJ2-3
D gene: .
CDR3 protein: CASVRDLPSTDTQYF
CDR3 DNA: TGTGCCAGCGTGAGGGACCTACCCTCCACAGATACGCAGTATTTT

V gene: TRBV6-5
clone size: .
J gene: TRBJ2-7
D gene: .
CDR3 protein: CASSYSDGSYEQYF
CDR3 DNA: TGTGCCAGCAGTTACTCGGACGGCTCCTACGAGCAGTACTTC

V gene: TRBV29-1
clone size: .
J gene: TRBJ2-7
D gene: TRBD1
CDR3 protein: CSVGRQGYEQYF
CDR3 DNA: TGCAGCGTTGGGAGACAGGGCTACGAGCAGTACTTC

V gene: TRBV30
clone size: .
J gene: TRBJ1-5
D gene: TRBD1
CDR3 protein: CAWSGQGAQPQHF
CDR3 DNA: TGTGCCTGGAGTGGACAGGGAGCTCAGCCCCAGCATTTT

V gene: TRBV7-9
clone size: .
J gene: TRBJ2-1
D gene: .
CDR3 protein: CASSGGFDNEQFF
CDR3 DNA: TGTGCCAGCAGCGGGGGGTTCGACAATGAGCAGTTCTTC

V gene: TRBV5-1
clone size: .
J gene: TRBJ1-1
D gene: .
CDR3 protein: CASSTRGLNTEAFF
CDR3 DNA: TGCGCCAGCAGCACCAGGGGTCTCAACACTGAAGCTTTCTTT

V gene: TRBV30
clone size: few
J gene: TRBJ2-3
D gene: TRBD2
CDR3 protein: CAWREGLADTQYF
CDR3 DNA: TGTGCCTGGAGGGAAGGACTAGCAGATACGCAGTATTTT

V gene: TRBV10-3
clone size: .
J gene: TRBJ2-1
D gene: .
CDR3 protein: CAISWGSYNEQFF
CDR3 DNA: TGTGCCATCAGTTGGGGCAGCTACAATGAGCAGTTCTTC

V gene: TRBV10-3
clone size: few
J gene: TRBJ1-5
D gene: TRBD1
CDR3 protein: CAIWTGISNQPQHF
CDR3 DNA: TGTGCCATATGGACAGGGATTAGCAATCAGCCCCAGCATTTT

V gene: TRBV5-4
clone size: .
J gene: TRBJ1-1
D gene: .
CDR3 protein: CASRIGWGLNTEAFF
CDR3 DNA: TGTGCCAGCAGGATCGGATGGGGTCTGAACACTGAAGCTTTCTTT

V gene: TRBV5-1
clone size: .
J gene: TRBJ2-6
D gene: .
CDR3 protein: CASGAGSGANVLTF
CDR3 DNA: TGCGCCAGCGGAGCCGGATCTGGGGCCAACGTCCTGACTTTC

V gene: TRBV2
clone size: .
J gene: TRBJ2-1
D gene: TRBD2
CDR3 protein: CASRKTSGIYNEQFF
CDR3 DNA: TGTGCCAGCAGGAAGACTAGCGGGATCTACAATGAGCAGTTCTTC

V gene: TRBV5-1
clone size: few
J gene: TRBJ2-7
D gene: TRBD1
CDR3 protein: CASSFSFGQGAVYEQYF
CDR3 DNA: TGCGCCAGCAGCTTCTCGTTCGGACAGGGGGCTGTGTACGAGCAGTACTTC

V gene: TRBV23-1
clone size: few
J gene: TRBJ1-4
D gene: .
CDR3 protein: CASSQQSFNEKLFF
CDR3 DNA: TGCGCCAGCAGTCAACAGAGTTTTAATGAAAAACTGTTTTTT

V gene: TRBV25-1
clone size: once
J gene: TRBJ1-5
D gene: .
CDR3 protein: CASSDGSNQPQHF
CDR3 DNA: TGTGCCAGCAGTGATGGTAGCAATCAGCCCCAGCATTTT

V gene: TRBV19
clone size: .
J gene: TRBJ2-2
D gene: .
CDR3 protein: CASSTGTLNTGELFF
CDR3 DNA: TGTGCCAGTAGTACCGGGACATTGAACACCGGGGAGCTGTTTTTT

V gene: TRBV11-2
clone size: .
J gene: TRBJ1-2
D gene: .
CDR3 protein: CASSFAGYNYGYTF
CDR3 DNA: TGTGCCAGCAGCTTTGCAGGGTACAACTATGGCTACACCTTC

V gene: TRBV5-1
clone size: few
J gene: TRBJ2-3
D gene: .
CDR3 protein: CASSVSSTDTQYF
CDR3 DNA: TGCGCCAGCAGCGTCTCTAGCACAGATACGCAGTATTTT

V gene: TRBV7-6
clone size: .
J gene: TRBJ2-1
D gene: .
CDR3 protein: CASSLALGDEQFF
CDR3 DNA: TGTGCCAGCAGCTTAGCGCTGGGGGATGAGCAGTTCTTC

V gene: TRBV30
clone size: few
J gene: TRBJ2-1
D gene: .
CDR3 protein: CAWSVGGEQFF
CDR3 DNA: TGTGCCTGGAGTGTAGGAGGAGAGCAGTTCTTC

V gene: TRBV5-1
clone size: .
J gene: TRBJ2-3
D gene: TRBD2
CDR3 protein: CASSRALAGGTDTQYF
CDR3 DNA: TGCGCCAGCAGCCGCGCCCTAGCGGGGGGAACAGATACGCAGTATTTT

V gene: TRBV6-1
clone size: few
J gene: TRBJ2-7
D gene: TRBD2
CDR3 protein: CASREPGGTYEQYF
CDR3 DNA: TGTGCCAGCAGAGAGCCGGGAGGGACCTACGAGCAGTACTTC

V gene: TRBV7-2
clone size: few
J gene: TRBJ2-3
D gene: TRBD2
CDR3 protein: CASSLWLAGYTDTQYF
CDR3 DNA: TGTGCCAGCAGCTTATGGCTAGCGGGCTACACAGATACGCAGTATTTT

V gene: TRBV20-1
clone size: .
J gene: TRBJ2-7
D gene: .
CDR3 protein: CSARMSEQYF
CDR3 DNA: TGCAGTGCTAGAATGAGCGAGCAGTACTTC

V gene: TRBV4-3
clone size: .
J gene: TRBJ2-2
D gene: .
CDR3 protein: CASSQRDAGELFF
CDR3 DNA: TGCGCCAGCAGCCAAAGGGACGCCGGGGAGCTGTTTTTT

V gene: TRBV4-2
clone size: .
J gene: TRBJ2-1
D gene: .
CDR3 protein: CASSQDPGHSYNEQFF
CDR3 DNA: TGTGCCAGCAGCCAAGATCCGGGACATTCCTACAATGAGCAGTTCTTC

V gene: TRBV27
clone size: .
J gene: TRBJ2-7
D gene: .
CDR3 protein: CASSPYGSGGYEQYF
CDR3 DNA: TGTGCCAGCAGTCCATATGGGTCTGGGGGCTACGAGCAGTACTTC

V gene: TRBV11-2
clone size: .
J gene: TRBJ2-3
D gene: TRBD1
CDR3 protein: CASSPLQGDRTDTQYF
CDR3 DNA: TGTGCCAGCAGCCCACTCCAGGGGGATCGCACAGATACGCAGTATTTT

V gene: TRBV19
clone size: few
J gene: TRBJ1-3
D gene: .
CDR3 protein: CASARGNTIYF
CDR3 DNA: TGTGCCTCCGCCCGGGGAAACACCATATATTTT

V gene: TRBV5-1
clone size: .
J gene: TRBJ1-2
D gene: .
CDR3 protein: CASSFTGPTYGYTF
CDR3 DNA: TGCGCCAGCAGCTTTACCGGGCCCACCTATGGCTACACCTTC

V gene: TRBV5-1
clone size: .
J gene: TRBJ1-1
D gene: .
CDR3 protein: CASSLGGGVNTEAFF
CDR3 DNA: TGCGCCAGCAGCTTGGGAGGCGGGGTGAACACTGAAGCTTTCTTT

V gene: TRBV19
clone size: .
J gene: TRBJ2-3
D gene: TRBD2
CDR3 protein: CASSSGRSTDTQYF
CDR3 DNA: TGTGCCAGTAGTAGCGGGAGGAGTACAGATACGCAGTATTTT